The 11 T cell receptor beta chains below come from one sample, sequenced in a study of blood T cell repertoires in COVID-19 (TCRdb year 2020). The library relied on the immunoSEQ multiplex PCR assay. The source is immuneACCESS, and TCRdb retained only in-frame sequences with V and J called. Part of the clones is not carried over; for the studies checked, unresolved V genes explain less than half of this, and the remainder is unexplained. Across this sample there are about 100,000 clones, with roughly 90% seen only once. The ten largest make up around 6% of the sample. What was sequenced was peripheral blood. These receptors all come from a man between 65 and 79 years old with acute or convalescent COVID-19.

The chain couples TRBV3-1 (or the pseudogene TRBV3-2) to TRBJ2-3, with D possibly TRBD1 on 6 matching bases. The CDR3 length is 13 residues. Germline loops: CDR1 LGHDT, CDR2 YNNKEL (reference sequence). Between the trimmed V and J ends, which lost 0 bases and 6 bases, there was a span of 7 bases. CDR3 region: CASSQEGADTQYF. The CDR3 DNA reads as TGTGCCAGCAGCCAAGAGGGGGCGGATACGCAGTATTTT.

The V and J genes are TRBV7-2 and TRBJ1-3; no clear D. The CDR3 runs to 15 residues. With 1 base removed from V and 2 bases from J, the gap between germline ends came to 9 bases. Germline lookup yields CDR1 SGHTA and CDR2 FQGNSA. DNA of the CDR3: TGTGCCAGCAGCTTAGTATCCGGGGCTGGAAACACCATATATTTT. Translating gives CASSLVSGAGNTIYF.

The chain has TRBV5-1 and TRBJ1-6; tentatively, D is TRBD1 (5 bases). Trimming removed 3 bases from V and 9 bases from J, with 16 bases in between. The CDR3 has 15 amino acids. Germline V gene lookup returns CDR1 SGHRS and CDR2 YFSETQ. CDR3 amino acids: CASSSAGQGGSPLHF. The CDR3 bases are TGCGCCAGCAGCTCGGCCGGGCAGGGTGGTTCACCCCTCCACTTT. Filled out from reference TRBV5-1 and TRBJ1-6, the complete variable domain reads KAGVTQTPRYLIKTRGQQVTLSCSPISGHRSVSWYQQTPGQGLQFLFEYFSETQRNKGNFPGRFSGRQFSNSRSEMNVSTLELGDSALYLCASSSAGQGGSPLHFGNGTRLTVT.

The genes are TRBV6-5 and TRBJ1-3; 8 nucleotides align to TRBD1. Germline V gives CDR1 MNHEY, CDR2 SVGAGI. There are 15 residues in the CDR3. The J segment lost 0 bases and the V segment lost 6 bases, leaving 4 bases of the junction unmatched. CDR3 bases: TGTGCCAGCAGCAGGACAGGGATCTCTGGAAACACCATATATTTT. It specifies CASSRTGISGNTIYF.

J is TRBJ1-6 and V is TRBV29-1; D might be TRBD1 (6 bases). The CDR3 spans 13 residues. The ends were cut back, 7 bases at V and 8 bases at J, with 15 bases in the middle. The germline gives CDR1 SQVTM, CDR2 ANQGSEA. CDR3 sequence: CSARTAKDSPLHF. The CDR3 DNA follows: TGCAGCGCCCGGACAGCCAAGGATTCACCCCTCCACTTT.

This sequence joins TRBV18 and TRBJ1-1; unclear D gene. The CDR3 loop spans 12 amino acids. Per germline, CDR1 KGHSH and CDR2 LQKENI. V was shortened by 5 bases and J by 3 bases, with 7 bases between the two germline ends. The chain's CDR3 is CASSGRYTEAFF. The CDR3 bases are TGTGCCAGCTCAGGCAGATACACTGAAGCTTTCTTT.

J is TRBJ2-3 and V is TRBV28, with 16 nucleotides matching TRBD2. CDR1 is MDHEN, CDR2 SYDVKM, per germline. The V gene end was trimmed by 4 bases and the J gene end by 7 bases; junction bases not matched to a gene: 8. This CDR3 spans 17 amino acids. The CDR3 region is CASSSPGLAGGPYTQYF. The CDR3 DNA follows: TGTGCCAGCAGTTCCCCGGGACTAGCGGGAGGGCCATATACGCAGTATTTT.

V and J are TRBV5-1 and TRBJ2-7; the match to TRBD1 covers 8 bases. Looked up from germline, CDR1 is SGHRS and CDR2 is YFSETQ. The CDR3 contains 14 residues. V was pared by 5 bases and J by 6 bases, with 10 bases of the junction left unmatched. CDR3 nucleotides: TGCGCCAGCAGACCCGGACAGGGCAAGGGCGAGCAGTACTTC. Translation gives CASRPGQGKGEQYF.

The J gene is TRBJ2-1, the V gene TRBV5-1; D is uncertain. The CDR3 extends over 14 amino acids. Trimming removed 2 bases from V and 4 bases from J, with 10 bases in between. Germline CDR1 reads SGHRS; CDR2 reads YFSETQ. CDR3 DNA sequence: TGCGCCAGCAGCTTTATAGCCCGGTACAATGAGCAGTTCTTC. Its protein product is CASSFIARYNEQFF.

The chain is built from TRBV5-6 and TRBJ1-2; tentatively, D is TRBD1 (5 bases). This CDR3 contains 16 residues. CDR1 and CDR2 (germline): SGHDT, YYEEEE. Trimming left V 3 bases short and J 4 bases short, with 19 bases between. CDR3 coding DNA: TGTGCCAGCAGCTCGGCGTCTCCGACAGCCTTCTATGGCTACACCTTC. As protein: CASSSASPTAFYGYTF.

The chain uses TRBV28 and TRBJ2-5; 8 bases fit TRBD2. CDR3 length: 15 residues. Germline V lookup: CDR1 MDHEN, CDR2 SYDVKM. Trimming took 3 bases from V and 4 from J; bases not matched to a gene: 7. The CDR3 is CASSFAGGIVETQYF. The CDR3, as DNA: TGTGCCAGCAGTTTCGCGGGAGGTATTGTAGAGACCCAGTACTTC.